The rows below give T cell receptor beta chains drawn from one sample of a study of blood T cell repertoires in COVID-19. Sequencing was performed with immunoSEQ multiplex PCR; in TCRdb, only in-frame clones are kept and a portion is missing. The repertoire holds around 500,000 clones, with around 85% as singletons. Sequencing input: PBMCs or T cells enriched from blood (not recorded which). Receptor source: a woman in her sixties who had recovered from COVID-19. CDR3s include the opening cysteine and the closing phenylalanine or tryptophan. Fields, in order: clone size, D gene, V gene, J gene, CDR3 protein, CDR3 DNA. A D gene is named only where the DNA matches it firmly. Expanded clones are given a class, and other clones once, few, many or no size at all.

.	TRBD1	TRBV29-1	TRBJ1-2	CSVVGPQGGRTF	TGCAGCGTTGTGGGCCCTCAGGGGGGACGGACCTTC
.	.	TRBV27	TRBJ1-1	CASSLLAGAVTEAFF	TGTGCCAGCAGTTTATTAGCAGGGGCTGTCACTGAAGCTTTCTTT
.	TRBD1	TRBV7-2	TRBJ2-3	CASSLAGTGGTDTQYF	TGTGCCAGCAGCTTAGCCGGGACAGGGGGCACAGATACGCAGTATTTT
.	.	TRBV11-2	TRBJ1-5	CASSLGGPNQPQHF	TGTGCCAGCAGCTTAGGGGGCCCCAATCAGCCCCAGCATTTT
.	TRBD2	TRBV9	TRBJ2-2	CASSVGLAGWGTGELFF	TGTGCCAGCAGCGTAGGGCTAGCGGGGTGGGGCACCGGGGAGCTGTTTTTT
.	.	TRBV18	TRBJ2-2	CASSPQRANTGELFF	TGTGCCAGCTCACCCCAGCGGGCGAACACCGGGGAGCTGTTTTTT
.	.	TRBV6-6	TRBJ1-6	CASSYYRGKNSPLHF	TGTGCCAGCAGTTACTATCGGGGAAAGAACTCACCCCTCCACTTT
.	.	TRBV6-5	TRBJ1-5	CASTGRDSNQPQHF	TGTGCCAGCACCGGCAGGGATAGCAATCAGCCCCAGCATTTT
.	.	TRBV4-2	TRBJ1-1	CASSHPDKNTEAFF	TGTGCCAGCAGCCATCCTGACAAGAACACTGAAGCTTTCTTT
.	TRBD2	TRBV7-9	TRBJ2-3	CASSLFGRAGPRQYF	TGTGCCAGCAGCTTATTTGGACGAGCGGGGCCGAGGCAGTATTTT
.	.	TRBV2	TRBJ2-7	CASSEGGTSGDEQYF	TGTGCCAGCAGTGAAGGGGGGACTTCTGGGGACGAGCAGTACTTC
.	.	TRBV6-2/TRBV6-3	TRBJ1-3	CASSNRDPGTIYF	TGTGCCAGTAGTAATCGCGATCCAGGCACCATATATTTT
.	.	TRBV29-1	TRBJ2-2	CSVGVSNTGELFF	TGCAGCGTTGGCGTATCGAACACCGGGGAGCTGTTTTTT
.	.	TRBV5-1	TRBJ2-3	CASSSDRIPQYF	TGCGCCAGCAGCTCAGACAGGATTCCGCAGTATTTT
once	TRBD1	TRBV24-1	TRBJ1-2	CATSDSGTGNNGYTF	TGTGCCACCAGTGATTCCGGGACAGGGAATAATGGCTACACCTTC
.	TRBD1	TRBV7-9	TRBJ1-5	CASSLAYRGKGNQPQHF	TGTGCCAGCAGCTTAGCGTACAGGGGTAAGGGCAATCAGCCCCAGCATTTT